Sequencing of this T cell receptor (beta chain) was carried out in a study of cytomegalovirus exposure and HLA in healthy donors. PCR used 60 Vbeta primers and 13 Jbeta primers. Profiling relied on immunoSEQ multiplex PCR, and the TCRdb table lists in-frame clones only, not all of them. The sample yields around 140,000 clones, roughly 74% seen once. CDR3 length: 20 residues. V gave up 4 bases and J gave up 0 bases, with 24 bases separating them. Looked up from germline, CDR1 is KGHSH and CDR2 is LQKENI. This clone has just a few counts. The rearrangement links TRBV18 to TRBJ2-2; the D gene is possibly TRBD1 (6 bases). The clonotype was recovered from a male donor in good health and CMV-seronegative. Specimen: PBMCs. CDR3 DNA: TGTGCCAGCTCACTTCAGGGTAGAGCTCTAAGGGGGACGAACACCGGGGAGCTGTTTTTT. Protein product: CASSLQGRALRGTNTGELFF.